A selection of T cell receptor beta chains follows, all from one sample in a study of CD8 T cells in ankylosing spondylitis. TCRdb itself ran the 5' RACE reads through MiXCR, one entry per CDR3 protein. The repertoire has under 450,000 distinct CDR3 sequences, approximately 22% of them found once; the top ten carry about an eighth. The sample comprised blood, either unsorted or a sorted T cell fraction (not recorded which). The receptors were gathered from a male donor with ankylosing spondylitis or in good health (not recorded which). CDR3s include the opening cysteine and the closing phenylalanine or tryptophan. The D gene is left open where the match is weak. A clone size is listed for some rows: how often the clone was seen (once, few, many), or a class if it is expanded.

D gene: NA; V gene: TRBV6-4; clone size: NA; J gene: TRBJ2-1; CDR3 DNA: TGTGCCAGCAGTGACTCGAACACATCCTACAATGAGCAGTTCTTC; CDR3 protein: CASSDSNTSYNEQFF
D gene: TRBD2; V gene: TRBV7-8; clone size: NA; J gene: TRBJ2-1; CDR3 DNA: TGTGCCAGCAGCTTAGAACAACTAGCGGGTAATGAGCAGTTCTTC; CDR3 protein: CASSLEQLAGNEQFF
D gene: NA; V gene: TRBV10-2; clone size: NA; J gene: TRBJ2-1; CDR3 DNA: TGCGCCAGCACCCCATTGTCGGGACCCCCTACCTACAATGAGCAGTTCTTC; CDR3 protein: CASTPLSGPPTYNEQFF
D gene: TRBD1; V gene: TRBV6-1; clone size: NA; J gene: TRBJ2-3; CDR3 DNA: TGTGCCAGCTCCATGGGAGGACAGGGGGCAGATACGCAGTATTTT; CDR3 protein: CASSMGGQGADTQYF
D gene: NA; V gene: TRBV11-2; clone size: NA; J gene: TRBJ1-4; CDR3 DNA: TGTGCCAGCAGCCCCTTGTCCGGGACCAAGGAAAAACTGTTTTTT; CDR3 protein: CASSPLSGTKEKLFF
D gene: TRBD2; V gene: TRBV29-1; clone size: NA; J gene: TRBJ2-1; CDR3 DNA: TGCAGCGGAAGGACTAGCGGCGGTGAGCAGTTCTTC; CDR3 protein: CSGRTSGGEQFF
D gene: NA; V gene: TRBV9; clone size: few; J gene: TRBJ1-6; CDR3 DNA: TGTGCCAGCAGCGTATGGGGGGCAACTAATTCACCCCTCCACTTT; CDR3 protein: CASSVWGATNSPLHF
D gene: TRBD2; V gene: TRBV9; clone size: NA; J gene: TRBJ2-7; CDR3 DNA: TGTGCCAGCAGCGTGAGCGGGGGCTACGCCTACGAGCAGTACTTC; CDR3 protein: CASSVSGGYAYEQYF
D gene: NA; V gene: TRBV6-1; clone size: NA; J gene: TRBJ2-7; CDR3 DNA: TGTGCCAGCAGCATACAGGGAAAAGGGGCCTACGAGCAGTACTTC; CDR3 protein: CASSIQGKGAYEQYF
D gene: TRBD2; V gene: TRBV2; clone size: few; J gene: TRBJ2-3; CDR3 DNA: TGTGCCAGCACCGGACTAGGGACAGATACGCAGTATTTT; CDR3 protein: CASTGLGTDTQYF
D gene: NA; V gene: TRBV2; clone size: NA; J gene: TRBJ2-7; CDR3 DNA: TGTGCCAGTAAACAGGGTTACGAGCAGTACTTC; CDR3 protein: CASKQGYEQYF
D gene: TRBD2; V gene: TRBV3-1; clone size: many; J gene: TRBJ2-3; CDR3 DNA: TGTGCCAGCAGCCCCGGGACTAGCGGTCAAGCGCAGTATTTT; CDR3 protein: CASSPGTSGQAQYF
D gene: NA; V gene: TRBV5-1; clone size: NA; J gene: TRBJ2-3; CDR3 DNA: TGCGCCAGCAGCTTGGACGGGGGCCTTTATACGCAGTATTTT; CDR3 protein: CASSLDGGLYTQYF
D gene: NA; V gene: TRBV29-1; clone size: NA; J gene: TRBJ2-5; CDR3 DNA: TGCAGCGTTGAGAGGTCCGGGGGTGAGACCCAGTACTTC; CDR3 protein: CSVERSGGETQYF
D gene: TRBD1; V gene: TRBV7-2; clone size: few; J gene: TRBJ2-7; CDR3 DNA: TGTGCCAGCAGCTTAGGGCGGGCACAGGGGAGCTCCTACGAGCAGTACTTC; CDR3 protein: CASSLGRAQGSSYEQYF
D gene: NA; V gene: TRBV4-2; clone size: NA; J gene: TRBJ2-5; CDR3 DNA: TGTGCCAGCAGCGCCATGGACGGAGCCGAAGAGACCCAGTACTTC; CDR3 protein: CASSAMDGAEETQYF
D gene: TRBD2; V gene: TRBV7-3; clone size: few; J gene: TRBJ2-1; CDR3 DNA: TGTGCCAGCAGCTTAACCATTGCTAGCGGGGAGCAGTTCTTC; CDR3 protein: CASSLTIASGEQFF
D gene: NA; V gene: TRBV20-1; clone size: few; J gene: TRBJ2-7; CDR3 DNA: TGCAGTGCTAGAGATCCATACTCGTACGAGCAGTACTTC; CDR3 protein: CSARDPYSYEQYF
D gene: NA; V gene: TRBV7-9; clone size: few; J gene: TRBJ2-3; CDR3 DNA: TGTGCCAGCAGCTTAGCGGACGACAACACAGATACGCAGTATTTT; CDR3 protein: CASSLADDNTDTQYF
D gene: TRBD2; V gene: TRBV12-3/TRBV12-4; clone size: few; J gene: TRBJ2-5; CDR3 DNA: TGTGCCAGCAGTGGGACTAGCGGGGAAGGGACCCAGTACTTC; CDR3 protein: CASSGTSGEGTQYF
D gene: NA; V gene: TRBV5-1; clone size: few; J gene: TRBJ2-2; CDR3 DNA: TGCGCCAGCACCCCCCTCGACGGGGGAGGCCCCGGGGAGCTGTTTTTT; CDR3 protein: CASTPLDGGGPGELFF
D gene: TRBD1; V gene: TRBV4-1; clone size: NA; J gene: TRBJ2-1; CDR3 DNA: TGCGCCAGCAGCCACGGGACAGGGAATGAGCAGTTCTTC; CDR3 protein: CASSHGTGNEQFF
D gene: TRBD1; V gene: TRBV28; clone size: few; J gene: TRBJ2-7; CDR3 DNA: TGTGCCAGCAGCCGACTCCGACAGGGGACGAGCTCCTACGAGCAGTACTTC; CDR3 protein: CASSRLRQGTSSYEQYF
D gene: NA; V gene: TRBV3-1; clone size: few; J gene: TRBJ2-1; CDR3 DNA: TGTGCCAGCAGCCAAGACCAGGGGCTGCCCAATGAGCAGTTCTTC; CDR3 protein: CASSQDQGLPNEQFF
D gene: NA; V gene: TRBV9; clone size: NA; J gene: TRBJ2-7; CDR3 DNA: TGTGCCAGCAGCGTAGACGAGGGCTCCTACGAGCAGTACTTC; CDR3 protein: CASSVDEGSYEQYF
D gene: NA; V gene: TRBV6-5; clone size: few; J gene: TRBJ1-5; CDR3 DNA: TGTGCCAGCAGTTACGACCATAATCAGCCCCAGCATTTT; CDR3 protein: CASSYDHNQPQHF
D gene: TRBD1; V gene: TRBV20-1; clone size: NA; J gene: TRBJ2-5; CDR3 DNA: TGCAGTGCTAGAGTGAGGGACAGGACGGAGACCCAGTACTTC; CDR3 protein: CSARVRDRTETQYF
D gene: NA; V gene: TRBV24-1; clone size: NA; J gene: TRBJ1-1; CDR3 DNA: TGTGCCACCAGTGATTGGGGCAGTGAAGCTTTCTTT; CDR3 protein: CATSDWGSEAFF
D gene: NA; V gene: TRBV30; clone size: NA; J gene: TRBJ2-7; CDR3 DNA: TGTGCCTGGAGCGTGGTGGTGTACGAGCAGTACTTC; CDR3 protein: CAWSVVVYEQYF
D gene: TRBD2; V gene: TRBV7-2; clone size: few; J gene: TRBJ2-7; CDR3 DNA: TGTGCCAGCAGCTTAGCAGCGGGGGAATACTACGAGCAGTACTTC; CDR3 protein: CASSLAAGEYYEQYF
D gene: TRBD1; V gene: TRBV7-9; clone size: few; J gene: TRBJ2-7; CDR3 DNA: TGTGCCAGCAGCTCCTGGGACAGGGTGAACGAGCAGTACTTC; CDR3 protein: CASSSWDRVNEQYF
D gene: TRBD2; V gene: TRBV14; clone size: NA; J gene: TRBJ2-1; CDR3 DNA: TGTGCCAGCAGCGAAGGACTAGCGGGGGGGTACAATGAGCAGTTCTTC; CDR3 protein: CASSEGLAGGYNEQFF
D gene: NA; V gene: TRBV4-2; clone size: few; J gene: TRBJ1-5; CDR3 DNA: TGTGCCAGCAGCCAGGAAGGGGGACCCATTCAGCCCCAGCATTTT; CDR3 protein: CASSQEGGPIQPQHF
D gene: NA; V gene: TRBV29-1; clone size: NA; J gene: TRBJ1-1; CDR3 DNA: TGCAGCGTTCTCGTGATGGAAGCTTTCTTT; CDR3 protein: CSVLVMEAFF
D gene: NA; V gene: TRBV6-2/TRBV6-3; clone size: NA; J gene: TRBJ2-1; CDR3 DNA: TGTGCCACCCGGGAACGCTCCTACAATGAGCAGTTCTTC; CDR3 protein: CATRERSYNEQFF
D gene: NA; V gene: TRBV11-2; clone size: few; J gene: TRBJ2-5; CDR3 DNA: TGTGCCAGCAGCCTAACCAGGGCTCAAGAGACCCAGTACTTC; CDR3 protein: CASSLTRAQETQYF
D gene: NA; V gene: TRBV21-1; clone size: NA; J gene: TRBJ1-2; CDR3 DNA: TGTGCCAGCAGCAAATGCCCGCCGGGACAGGGGGCGCGCGGCTACACCTTC; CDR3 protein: CASSKCPPGQGARGYTF
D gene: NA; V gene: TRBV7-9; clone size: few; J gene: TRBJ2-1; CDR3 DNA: TGTGCCAGCAGCCTAGGGACCTCGAGTGTGCATGAGCAGTTCTTC; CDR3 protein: CASSLGTSSVHEQFF
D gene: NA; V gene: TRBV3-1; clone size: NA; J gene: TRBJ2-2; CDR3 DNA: TGTGCCAGCAGCCAAGTGGGATGGGAACCCACCGGGGAGCTGTTTTTT; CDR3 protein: CASSQVGWEPTGELFF
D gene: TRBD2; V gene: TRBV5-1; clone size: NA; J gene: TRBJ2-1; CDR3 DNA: TGCGCCAGCAGCAAAACACGGGGGGGCGGTGAGCAGTTCTTC; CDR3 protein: CASSKTRGGGEQFF
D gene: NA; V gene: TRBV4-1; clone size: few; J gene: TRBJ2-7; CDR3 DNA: TGCGCCAGCAGCCAAGAGTGGGACTACGAGCAGTACTTC; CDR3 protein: CASSQEWDYEQYF
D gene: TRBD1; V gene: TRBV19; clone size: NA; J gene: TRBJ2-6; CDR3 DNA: TGTGCCGGAAGGACAGGAAGCTCTGGGGCCAACGTCCTGACTTTC; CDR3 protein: CAGRTGSSGANVLTF
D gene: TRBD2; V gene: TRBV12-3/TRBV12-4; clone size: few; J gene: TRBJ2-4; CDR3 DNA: TGTGCCAGCAGTGTCCCGGGGGGGGTTTCCAAAAACATTCAGTACTTC; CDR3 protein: CASSVPGGVSKNIQYF
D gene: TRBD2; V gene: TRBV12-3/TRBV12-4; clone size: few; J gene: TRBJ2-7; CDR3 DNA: TGTGCCAGCAGTTCCCGGGACGGGGGGTACGAGCAGTACTTC; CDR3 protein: CASSSRDGGYEQYF
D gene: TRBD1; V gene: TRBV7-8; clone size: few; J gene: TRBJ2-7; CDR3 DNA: TGTGCCAGCAGCGGGGACAGGGGCCCCTACGAGCAGTACTTC; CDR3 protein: CASSGDRGPYEQYF
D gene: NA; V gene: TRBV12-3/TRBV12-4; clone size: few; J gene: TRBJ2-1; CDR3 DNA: TGTGCCAGCAGTGTCGGACAGCGGCATGAGCAGTTCTTC; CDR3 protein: CASSVGQRHEQFF
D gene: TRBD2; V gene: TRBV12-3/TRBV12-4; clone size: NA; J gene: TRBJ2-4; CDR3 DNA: TGTGCCAGCAGTTTGGCGGGGGGTCAAAACATTCAGTACTTC; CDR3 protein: CASSLAGGQNIQYF
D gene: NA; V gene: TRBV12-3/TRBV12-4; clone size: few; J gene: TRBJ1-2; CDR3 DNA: TGTGCCAGCAGTCCGTGGGCCGACTATGGCTACACCTTC; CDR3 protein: CASSPWADYGYTF
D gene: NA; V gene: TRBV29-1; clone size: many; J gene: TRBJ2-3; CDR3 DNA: TGCAGCGTTGCCGGATACACAGATACGCAGTATTTT; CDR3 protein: CSVAGYTDTQYF
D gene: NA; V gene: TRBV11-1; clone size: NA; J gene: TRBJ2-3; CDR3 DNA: TGTGCCAGCAGCTTTCTGAGCGAGAGCACAGATACGCAGTATTTT; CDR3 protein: CASSFLSESTDTQYF
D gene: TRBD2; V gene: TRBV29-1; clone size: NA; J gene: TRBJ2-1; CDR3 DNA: TGCAGCGTTGAAGGGGGGGTAGCGGGGATCTACAATGAGCAGTTCTTC; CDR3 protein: CSVEGGVAGIYNEQFF
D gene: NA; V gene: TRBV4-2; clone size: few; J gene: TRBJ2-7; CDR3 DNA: TGTGCCAGCAGCCAAGATTTCGGACCTACCTACGAGCAGTACTTC; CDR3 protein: CASSQDFGPTYEQYF
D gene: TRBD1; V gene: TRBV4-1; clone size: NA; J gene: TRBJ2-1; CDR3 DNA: TGCGCCAGCAGCCAAGGACAGGGGGCATATGAGCAGTTCTTC; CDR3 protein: CASSQGQGAYEQFF
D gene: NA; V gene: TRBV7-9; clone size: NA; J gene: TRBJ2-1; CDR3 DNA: TGTGCCAGCAGCCCGGCCGGGGGTGGTGAGCAGTTCTTC; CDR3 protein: CASSPAGGGEQFF
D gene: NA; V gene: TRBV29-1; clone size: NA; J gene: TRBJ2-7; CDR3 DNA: TGCAGCGTTGGGGCAGGACCTACCTACGAGCAGTACTTC; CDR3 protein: CSVGAGPTYEQYF
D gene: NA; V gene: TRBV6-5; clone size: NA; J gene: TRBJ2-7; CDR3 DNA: TGTGCCAGCAGTTTGGCAGAAACTCCAGGACCTCGCTACGAGCAGTACTTC; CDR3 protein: CASSLAETPGPRYEQYF
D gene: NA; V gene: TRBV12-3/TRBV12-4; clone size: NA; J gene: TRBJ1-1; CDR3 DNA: TGTGCCAGCAGCCCTACTTTCGAAGCTTTCTTT; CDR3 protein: CASSPTFEAFF